The 19 T cell receptor beta chains reported below all come from one sample, sequenced in a study of CD8 T cells in Susac syndrome. Random hexamers were used to reverse transcribe about 0.5 to 1 ug of RNA. Via MiXCR, TCRdb re-called the immunoSEQ multiplex PCR reads, giving one row per CDR3 protein. The table records 150,000 to 190,000 distinct CDR3 sequences, just under 97% of them present only once. Material for sequencing was CD8+ T cells from PBMCs. Receptors originate from a human donor with multiple sclerosis.

The V and J genes are TRBV12-3 or TRBV12-4 and TRBJ1-2, with TRBD1 as a possible D gene (5 bases). V was clipped by 6 bases and J by 6 bases, with 14 bases between them. The CDR3 is made up of 13 amino acids. The CDR3 DNA follows: TGTGCCAGCAGCCCCACGGGGGAGGATGGCTACACCTTC. This encodes CASSPTGEDGYTF.

The V and J genes are TRBV7-8 and TRBJ2-5; D gene ambiguous. The ends were cut back, 4 bases at V and 4 bases at J, with 13 bases in the middle. The CDR3 contains 14 residues. Germline V gene lookup returns CDR1 SGHVS and CDR2 FQNEAQ. The CDR3 DNA is TGTGCCAGCAGCTCCCCCGTTGGCGGAGAGACCCAGTACTTC. This translates into CASSSPVGGETQYF.

The V call is TRBV20-1, the J call TRBJ1-1, with D possibly being TRBD1 (6 bases). This CDR3 has 13 amino acids. Trimming cost V 5 bases and J 8 bases, with 18 bases left between them. Germline CDR1 DFQATT, CDR2 SNEGSKA (reference sequence). The CDR3 coding sequence is TGCAGTGCTGCTCTTCAGGGGTGGGAAGAAGCTTTCTTT. It codes for CSAALQGWEEAFF.

This chain uses TRBV6-2 or TRBV6-3 with TRBJ2-7, with 7 bases identical to TRBD1. This CDR3 has 16 amino acids. With 5 bases clipped from V and 4 bases from J, the junction kept 14 bases outside the gene matches. Germline V lookup: CDR1 MNHEY, CDR2 SVGEGT. The CDR3 here is CASSRGGQYEVYEQYV. The DNA for the CDR3 is TGTGCCAGCAGTCGAGGGGGCCAGTATGAGGTTTACGAGCAGTACGTC.

The V and J genes are TRBV20-1 and TRBJ2-7; maybe TRBD2 (5 bases). CDR1 is DFQATT, CDR2 SNEGSKA, per germline (reference sequence). The CDR3 is made up of 17 amino acids. V was trimmed by 1 base and J by 0 bases, leaving 19 bases between them. The CDR3 loop is CSARGWKEVASSYEQYF. CDR3 DNA sequence: TGCAGTGCTAGAGGTTGGAAAGAAGTAGCGAGCTCCTACGAGCAGTACTTC.

The rearrangement links TRBV3-1 to TRBJ2-7; D ambiguous. Germline V gene data show CDR1 as LGHDT and CDR2 as YNNKEL (reference sequence). Trimming took off 1 base at V and 3 bases at J, with 7 bases between the two ends. This CDR3 region has 13 residues. CDR3 residues: CASSQGQFYEQYF. CDR3 coding DNA: TGTGCCAGCAGCCAAGGGCAGTTCTACGAGCAGTACTTC.

This chain joins TRBV27 and TRBJ2-7; TRBD1 or TRBD2 may be the D gene (5 bases each). V lost 0 bases and J 7 bases, leaving 16 bases between the germline ends. This CDR3 is 15 amino acids long. The germline gives CDR1 MNHEY, CDR2 SMNVEV (reference sequence). CDR3 nucleotides: TGTGCCAGCAGTTTATCCATACGGGGCCCCTCGGAGCAGTACTTC. It codes for CASSLSIRGPSEQYF.

The chain employs TRBV30 and TRBJ2-7, with 9 bases identical to TRBD1. The CDR3 contains 14 residues. The V and J ends lost 4 bases and 4 bases, in that order; junction bases with no gene match: 8. CDR1 GTSNPN and CDR2 SVGIG come from the germline V gene (reference sequence). The CDR3 nucleotides are TGTGCCTGGACCCCGGGACAGGGCCATTACGAGCAGTACTTC. Its translation is CAWTPGQGHYEQYF. The entire variable domain, with the rest obtained from reference TRBV30 and TRBJ2-7, is as follows: SQTIHQWPATLVQPVGSPLSLECTVEGTSNPNLYWYRQAAGRGLQLLFYSVGIGQISSEVPQNLSASRPQDRQFILSSKKLLLSDSGFYLCAWTPGQGHYEQYFGPGTRLTVT.

This chain links TRBV30 with TRBJ2-1, with D perhaps TRBD2 (7 bases). The germline V gene has CDR1 GTSNPN and CDR2 SVGIG (reference sequence). V lost 3 bases and J 7 bases, leaving 19 bases between the germline ends. The CDR3 length is 15 residues. The CDR3 reads CAWSYPGGGPNEQFF. The CDR3 DNA reads as TGTGCCTGGAGCTACCCTGGCGGGGGCCCGAATGAGCAGTTCTTC.

The chain employs TRBV20-1 and TRBJ1-1, with TRBD1 matching 7 bases. Germline assignment: CDR1 DFQATT and CDR2 SNEGSKA (reference sequence). The CDR3 runs to 13 residues. Trimming cost V 0 bases and J 7 bases; bases outside gene matches: 5. In DNA form, the CDR3 reads TGCAGTGCTAGAGATCTCGGACAGGATGAAGCTTTCTTT. It codes for CSARDLGQDEAFF.

This chain links TRBV2 with TRBJ2-1; D possibly uses TRBD1 or TRBD2 (6 bases each). This CDR3 comprises 13 residues. Trimming removed 1 base at V and 10 bases at J, with 11 bases between. Germline loops: CDR1 SNHLY, CDR2 FYNNEI. The CDR3 loop reads CASSEVRGREQFF. The CDR3, as DNA: TGTGCCAGCAGTGAAGTTCGGGGGCGGGAGCAGTTCTTC. The full variable domain, its missing parts supplied by reference TRBV2 and TRBJ2-1, is EPEVTQTPSHQVTQMGQEVILRCVPISNHLYFYWYRQILGQKVEFLVSFYNNEISEKSEIFDDQFSVERPDGSNFTLKIRSTKLEDSAMYFCASSEVRGREQFFGPGTRLTVL.

The chain combines TRBV7-9 with TRBJ2-7, with 8 bases fitting TRBD1. CDR3 size: 15 residues. Trimming cost V 4 bases and J 9 bases; bases outside gene matches: 14. Germline CDR1 reads SEHNR; CDR2 reads FQNEAQ (reference sequence). In DNA, the CDR3 is TGTGCCAGCAGCTCAGGACAGGGTCTGGATTTGGGGCAGTACGTC. It yields the protein CASSSGQGLDLGQYV.

V usage is TRBV7-9 and J usage is TRBJ2-2, with TRBD2 as a possible D gene (5 bases). The CDR3 spans 15 residues. Trimming left V 3 bases short and J 6 bases short, with 14 bases between. CDR1 and CDR2 (germline): SEHNR, FQNEAQ (reference sequence). In nucleotides, the CDR3 is TGTGCCAGCAGCTTTGCGGGCGGCGATCCCGGGGAGCTGTTTTTT. It specifies CASSFAGGDPGELFF.

V usage is TRBV6-6 and J usage is TRBJ2-5; D is ambiguous. Germline values: CDR1 MNHNY, CDR2 SVGAGI (reference sequence). This CDR3 contains 12 residues. V lost 0 bases and J lost 5, with 4 bases in between. The CDR3 DNA reads TGTGCCAGCAGTTACTCCCAGGAGACCCAGTACTTC. This encodes CASSYSQETQYF.

J is TRBJ2-1 and V is TRBV25-1; 8 positions match TRBD1. The CDR3 has 17 amino acids. The germline V gene encodes CDR1 MGHDK and CDR2 SYGVNS. After removal of 7 bases from V and 4 bases from J, the junction contained 15 bases not matched to a gene. CDR3 coding DNA: TGTGCCAGCACCAGGGAGAAAGGACAGGGCCAATACAATGAGCAGTTCTTC. Its translation: CASTREKGQGQYNEQFF.

The V call is TRBV27, the J call TRBJ2-1; no clear D gene. V was shortened by 5 bases and J by 2 bases, with 13 bases between the two germline ends. The length of the CDR3 is 15 residues. CDR1 MNHEY and CDR2 SMNVEV come from the germline V gene (reference sequence). CDR3 protein: CASSVIGVAYNEQFF. As DNA, the CDR3 is TGTGCCAGCAGTGTGATCGGCGTTGCCTACAATGAGCAGTTCTTC.

The V call is TRBV12-3 or TRBV12-4, the J call TRBJ2-2, with 7 bases that match TRBD2. J gave up 6 bases and V 6 bases, and 13 bases lay outside the gene matches. The CDR3 extends over 16 amino acids. CDR3 protein: CASSPGQGGFSGELFF. DNA of the CDR3: TGTGCCAGCAGCCCCGGGCAGGGAGGGTTCTCCGGGGAGCTGTTTTTT.

This rearrangement joins TRBV3-1 to TRBJ1-3, with D unresolved. Germline CDR1 is LGHDT and CDR2 is YNNKEL (reference sequence). V was shortened by 2 bases and J by 0 bases, with 5 bases between the two germline ends. The length of the CDR3 is 14 residues. CDR3 protein: CASSQSVSGNTIYF. CDR3 coding DNA: TGTGCCAGCAGCCAATCGGTCTCTGGAAACACCATATATTTT.

The gene calls are TRBV13 and TRBJ2-1, with D tentatively TRBD1 (6 bases). Germline V lookup: CDR1 PRHDT, CDR2 FYEKMQ (reference sequence). V lost 4 bases, J lost 7 bases, and 8 bases lay in between. The CDR3 consists of 12 residues. CDR3 sequence reads: CASSSRGNEQFF. The CDR3 region has the DNA TGTGCCAGCAGCTCCAGGGGAAATGAGCAGTTCTTC.